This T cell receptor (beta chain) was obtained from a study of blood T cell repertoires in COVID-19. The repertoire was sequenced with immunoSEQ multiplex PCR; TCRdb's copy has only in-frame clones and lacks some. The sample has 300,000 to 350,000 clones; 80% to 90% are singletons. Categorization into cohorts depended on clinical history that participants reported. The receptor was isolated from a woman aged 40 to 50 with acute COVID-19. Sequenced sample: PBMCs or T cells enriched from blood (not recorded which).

This CDR3 reads CASSLRDRGSANEKLFF. The CDR3, as DNA: TGCGCCAGCAGCCTACGGGACAGGGGAAGCGCTAATGAAAAACTGTTTTTT. The chain employs TRBV5-1 and TRBJ1-4, with 10 nucleotides matching TRBD1. The V segment lost 4 bases and the J segment 3 bases; nucleotides outside the gene matches: 9. The CDR3 loop spans 17 amino acids. Germline assignment: CDR1 SGHRS and CDR2 YFSETQ.